A selection of T cell receptor beta chains follows, all from one sample in a study of blood T cell repertoires in COVID-19. The repertoire was sequenced with immunoSEQ multiplex PCR; TCRdb's copy has only in-frame clones and lacks some. This table holds a few hundred thousand clones, around 85% found once. Material for sequencing was peripheral blood. These receptors were taken from a man aged 55 to 70 with acute or convalescent COVID-19. The CDR3 runs from the conserved cysteine through the conserved F or W. Fields, in order: J gene, D gene, clone size, CDR3 length, V gene, CDR3 DNA, CDR3 protein. A D gene is named only where the DNA matches it firmly. Clone size is given for some rows only: seen once, a few or many times, or a class if the clone is expanded.

J: TRBJ2-5
D: TRBD2
size: .
length: 17
V: TRBV5-8
DNA: TGTGCCAGCAGCTTTGTAGCGGGAGTAGTGGGTGGAGAGACCCAGTACTTC
CDR3: CASSFVAGVVGGETQYF

J: TRBJ2-2
D: .
size: .
length: 14
V: TRBV9
DNA: TGTGCCAGCAGCGGATTGGAACTAGCCGGGGAGCTGTTTTTT
CDR3: CASSGLELAGELFF

J: TRBJ2-2
D: TRBD2
size: .
length: 18
V: TRBV4-1
DNA: TGCGCCAGCAGCCAAGAAGAGAGGCTAGCGGGAGACACCGGGGAGCTGTTTTTT
CDR3: CASSQEERLAGDTGELFF

J: TRBJ1-2
D: .
size: once
length: 13
V: TRBV28
DNA: TGTGCCAGCAGTCAATCCAGGGGCTATGGCTACACCTTC
CDR3: CASSQSRGYGYTF

J: TRBJ2-7
D: .
size: .
length: 14
V: TRBV6-1
DNA: TGTGCCAGCAGTGACGCCCAGGGGCCCCACGAGCAGTACTTC
CDR3: CASSDAQGPHEQYF

J: TRBJ2-5
D: TRBD2
size: .
length: 16
V: TRBV24-1
DNA: TGTGCCACCAGTGATTTGACACTAGCGGACCAAGAGACCCAGTACTTC
CDR3: CATSDLTLADQETQYF

J: TRBJ2-7
D: .
size: few
length: 14
V: TRBV19
DNA: TGTGCCAGTAGTCCTTCGCGGCAGGGAAACGAGCAGTACTTC
CDR3: CASSPSRQGNEQYF

J: TRBJ1-5
D: TRBD1
size: .
length: 16
V: TRBV28
DNA: TGTGCCAGCAGTTCATTAGAGACAGGGGCCGTCCAGCCCCAGCATTTT
CDR3: CASSSLETGAVQPQHF

J: TRBJ2-5
D: TRBD2
size: .
length: 14
V: TRBV12-5
DNA: TGTGCTAGTGGCCAGACTAGCGGCCAAGAGACCCAGTACTTC
CDR3: CASGQTSGQETQYF

J: TRBJ2-7
D: TRBD2
size: once
length: 16
V: TRBV27
DNA: TGTGCCAGCAGTCCTCGACTAGCGGGAGGTTTTGCGGAGCAGTACTTC
CDR3: CASSPRLAGGFAEQYF

J: TRBJ1-4
D: .
size: .
length: 14
V: TRBV5-8
DNA: TGTGCCAGCAGCTTACGAGGGAGGGATGAAAAACTGTTTTTT
CDR3: CASSLRGRDEKLFF

J: TRBJ2-7
D: .
size: .
length: 15
V: TRBV11-2
DNA: TGTGCCAGCAGCCTCTCGGTATACGGGGTGGGCGAGCAGTACTTC
CDR3: CASSLSVYGVGEQYF

J: TRBJ2-5
D: .
size: .
length: 19
V: TRBV9
DNA: TGTGCCAGCAGCTCCCTCTCCCTAGGTGGCTACACAATCGCAGAGACCCAGTACTTC
CDR3: CASSSLSLGGYTIAETQYF

J: TRBJ2-6
D: .
size: .
length: 15
V: TRBV19
DNA: TGTGCCAGTAGTATTGGCTCGTCTGGGGCCAACGTCCTGACTTTC
CDR3: CASSIGSSGANVLTF

J: TRBJ2-3
D: .
size: .
length: 15
V: TRBV5-1
DNA: TGCGCCAGCAGCTTCACGACACGAGGCACAGATACGCAGTATTTT
CDR3: CASSFTTRGTDTQYF

J: TRBJ1-5
D: .
size: .
length: 15
V: TRBV7-2
DNA: TGTGCCAGCAGCCGCGGGGTTAATGGCAATCAGCCCCAGCATTTT
CDR3: CASSRGVNGNQPQHF

J: TRBJ2-7
D: TRBD1
size: .
length: 14
V: TRBV27
DNA: TGTGCCAGCAGTTCGGGACAGGGAGGGAACGAGCAGTACTTC
CDR3: CASSSGQGGNEQYF

J: TRBJ1-1
D: .
size: .
length: 17
V: TRBV6-2/TRBV6-3
DNA: TGTGCCAGCAGTTATTCGAAAGGGGGTATCCGAGACACTGAAGCTTTCTTT
CDR3: CASSYSKGGIRDTEAFF

J: TRBJ2-7
D: TRBD1
size: .
length: 15
V: TRBV7-9
DNA: TGTGCCAGCAGCGTAACGGGACAGGCCGTGTGGGAGCAGTACTTC
CDR3: CASSVTGQAVWEQYF

J: TRBJ2-4
D: .
size: .
length: 14
V: TRBV10-3
DNA: TGTGCCATCAGTGGTCGGGGTAGCGTCGACATTCAGTACTTC
CDR3: CAISGRGSVDIQYF